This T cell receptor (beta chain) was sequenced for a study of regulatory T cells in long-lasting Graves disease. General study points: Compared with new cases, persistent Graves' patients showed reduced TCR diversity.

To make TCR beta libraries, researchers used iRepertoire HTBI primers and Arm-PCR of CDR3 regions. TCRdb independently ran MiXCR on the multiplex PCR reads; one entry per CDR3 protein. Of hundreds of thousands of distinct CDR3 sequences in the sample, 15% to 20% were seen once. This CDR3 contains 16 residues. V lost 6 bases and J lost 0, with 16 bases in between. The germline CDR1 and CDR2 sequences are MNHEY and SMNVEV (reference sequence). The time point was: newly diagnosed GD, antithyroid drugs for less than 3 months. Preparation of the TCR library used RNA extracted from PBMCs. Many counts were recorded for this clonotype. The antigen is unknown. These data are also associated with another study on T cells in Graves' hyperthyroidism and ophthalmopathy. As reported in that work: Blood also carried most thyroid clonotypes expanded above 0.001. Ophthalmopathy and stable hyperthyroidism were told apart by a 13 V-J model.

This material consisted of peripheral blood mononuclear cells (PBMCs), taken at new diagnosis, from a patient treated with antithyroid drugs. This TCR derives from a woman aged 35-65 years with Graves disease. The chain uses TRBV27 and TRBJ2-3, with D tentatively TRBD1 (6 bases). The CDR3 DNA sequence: TGTGCCAGCAGGGACAGAGTCGGGGTTAGCACAGATACGCAGTATTTT. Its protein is CASRDRVGVSTDTQYF.